The rows below give T cell receptor beta chains drawn from one sample of a study of blood T cell repertoires in COVID-19. Assay: immunoSEQ multiplex PCR; the TCRdb copy retains only in-frame clones and omits some. The sample records some 21,000 clones, just over 85% being singletons. Sequences were obtained from peripheral blood. Every receptor here comes from a woman older than 75 with active or convalescent COVID-19. Both conserved end residues are part of each CDR3. A D gene is named only where the DNA matches it firmly. A row's size may be missing; if present it is once, few, many or a size class.

J gene,V gene,clone size,D gene,CDR3 protein,CDR3 DNA
TRBJ1-1,TRBV7-3,-,TRBD1,CASSTGTGYDTEAFF,TGTGCCAGCAGCACCGGGACAGGGTATGACACTGAAGCTTTCTTT
TRBJ1-2,TRBV5-1,-,TRBD1,CASSPRTGNYGYTF,TGCGCCAGCAGCCCTCGGACAGGGAACTATGGCTACACCTTC
TRBJ2-2,TRBV28,-,TRBD2,CASSLAGGRAGELFF,TGTGCCAGCAGTTTAGCGGGAGGCAGGGCCGGGGAGCTGTTTTTT
TRBJ1-2,TRBV28,-,-,CASGGYYGYTF,TGTGCCAGCGGAGGTTACTATGGCTACACCTTC
TRBJ2-3,TRBV19,-,-,CASSRRRDFPADTQYF,TGTGCCAGTAGTAGGAGGCGGGACTTCCCGGCAGATACGCAGTATTTT
TRBJ2-2,TRBV21-1,-,-,CASSKWQGAAGELFF,TGTGCCAGCAGCAAATGGCAGGGGGCGGCCGGGGAGCTGTTTTTT
TRBJ2-7,TRBV6-5,-,-,CASSYMRGSSYEQYF,TGTGCCAGCAGTTATATGCGGGGATCGTCCTACGAGCAGTACTTC
TRBJ2-1,TRBV9,-,-,CASSPQDSTIVGHEQFF,TGTGCCAGCAGCCCCCAGGACTCAACTATCGTTGGCCATGAGCAGTTCTTC
TRBJ2-1,TRBV7-8,-,TRBD2,CASSTRTSGGASWNEQFF,TGTGCCAGCAGCACTAGGACTAGCGGGGGGGCATCTTGGAATGAGCAGTTCTTC
TRBJ1-1,TRBV7-9,-,-,CASSLVRQGSEAFF,TGTGCCAGCAGCTTAGTAAGGCAGGGATCTGAAGCTTTCTTT
TRBJ2-7,TRBV6-5,-,-,CASNQASYEQYF,TGTGCCAGCAACCAGGCGTCCTACGAGCAGTACTTC
TRBJ2-1,TRBV18,-,TRBD2,CASSPPITSGYNEQFF,TGTGCCAGCTCACCACCAATCACTAGCGGGTACAATGAGCAGTTCTTC
TRBJ1-4,TRBV9,-,-,CASSPDPQGHEKLFF,TGTGCCAGCAGCCCGGACCCCCAGGGCCATGAAAAACTGTTTTTT
TRBJ1-6,TRBV3-1/TRBV3-2,-,-,CASSRTDSTLHF,TGTGCCAGCAGCCGGACGGACAGTACCCTCCACTTT
TRBJ1-5,TRBV19,-,-,CASSIDSGAPWNQPQHF,TGTGCCAGTAGTATAGATAGCGGCGCACCTTGGAATCAGCCCCAGCATTTT
TRBJ1-1,TRBV10-3,-,TRBD1,CAISEPGQGVPEAFF,TGTGCCATCAGTGAGCCGGGACAGGGGGTCCCTGAAGCTTTCTTT
TRBJ2-7,TRBV28,-,TRBD1,CASSPSGGQPYEQYF,TGTGCCAGCAGTCCATCAGGGGGACAGCCCTACGAGCAGTACTTC
TRBJ1-2,TRBV28,once,TRBD1,CASSPTGTSYGYTF,TGTGCCAGCAGCCCGACAGGGACGAGCTATGGCTACACCTTC
TRBJ2-3,TRBV10-1,-,TRBD2,CASSLSGGDTQYF,TGCGCCAGCAGTCTATCGGGGGGAGATACGCAGTATTTT
TRBJ2-7,TRBV29-1,-,TRBD2,CSVEPSAGGPNEQYF,TGCAGCGTGGAACCTTCCGCGGGAGGGCCCAACGAGCAGTACTTC
TRBJ2-7,TRBV7-9,-,-,CASSLMFSSYEQYF,TGTGCCAGCAGCTTAATGTTTAGCTCCTACGAGCAGTACTTC
TRBJ1-2,TRBV19,-,TRBD1,CASSVGQGNYGYTF,TGTGCCAGTAGTGTCGGACAGGGAAACTATGGCTACACCTTC
TRBJ2-1,TRBV6-1,-,-,CASSAGGHHTTLSSYNEQFF,TGTGCCAGCAGTGCTGGAGGGCATCATACTACCCTTAGCTCCTACAATGAGCAGTTCTTC
TRBJ1-2,TRBV29-1,once,TRBD1,CSVGTGVGYTF,TGCAGCGTCGGAACAGGGGTTGGCTACACCTTC
TRBJ1-1,TRBV19,few,-,CASRSHRPGTYTGAEAFF,TGTGCCAGTAGATCCCACCGTCCGGGAACTTATACGGGGGCTGAAGCTTTCTTT
TRBJ2-3,TRBV18,-,TRBD2,CASSPIAGGLAPDTQYF,TGTGCCAGCTCACCTATAGCGGGGGGACTCGCTCCAGATACGCAGTATTTT
TRBJ2-1,TRBV5-1,-,TRBD1,CASSEGQGAFSRQFF,TGCGCCAGCAGCGAGGGACAGGGAGCTTTCTCTCGGCAGTTCTTC
TRBJ2-1,TRBV11-2,-,-,CASSLALGALDFSDEQFF,TGTGCCAGCAGCTTAGCTTTGGGGGCTTTGGACTTTTCGGATGAGCAGTTCTTC
TRBJ2-5,TRBV13,-,-,CASSPWGPLKSTETQYF,TGTGCCAGCAGCCCCTGGGGCCCCCTAAAGTCTACAGAGACCCAGTACTTC
TRBJ2-5,TRBV28,-,-,CASSLGGGHGETQYF,TGTGCCAGCAGTTTAGGGGGGGGACACGGAGAGACCCAGTACTTC
TRBJ1-5,TRBV2,-,TRBD1,CASSEAAYRGQPQHF,TGTGCCAGCAGTGAAGCGGCATACAGGGGTCAGCCCCAGCATTTT
TRBJ2-2,TRBV6-5,-,TRBD1,CASSYTGQGIELFF,TGTGCCAGCAGTTACACGGGACAGGGTATTGAGCTGTTTTTT
TRBJ1-3,TRBV3-1/TRBV3-2,-,-,CASRHAGNTIYF,TGTGCCAGCCGACACGCAGGAAACACCATATATTTT
TRBJ2-7,TRBV28,-,TRBD1,CASSLKGTGIPLYF,TGTGCCAGCAGTTTAAAAGGGACAGGGATACCTTTGTACTTC
TRBJ2-1,TRBV10-3,once,TRBD2,CAIRGLAGGSYNEQFF,TGTGCCATCAGGGGACTAGCGGGAGGATCCTACAATGAGCAGTTCTTC
TRBJ1-2,TRBV18,once,TRBD1,CASSPGQGEIYGYTF,TGTGCCAGCTCACCCGGACAGGGGGAGATCTATGGCTACACCTTC
TRBJ1-1,TRBV5-1,-,TRBD1,CASSERTGMNTEAFF,TGCGCCAGCAGCGAACGGACAGGGATGAACACTGAAGCTTTCTTT
TRBJ2-1,TRBV2,-,TRBD2,CASRSEGTRGTNEQFF,TGTGCCAGCAGGAGCGAAGGGACTAGGGGAACCAATGAGCAGTTCTTC
TRBJ1-1,TRBV6-5,-,-,CASSYSVRGVTEAFF,TGTGCCAGCAGTTACTCGGTCAGGGGAGTAACTGAAGCTTTCTTT
TRBJ1-2,TRBV2,-,TRBD1,CASSEGQGGPINYGYTF,TGTGCCAGCAGTGAAGGACAGGGAGGTCCTATCAACTATGGCTACACCTTC
TRBJ1-3,TRBV11-3,once,-,CASSLVGPPISGNTIYF,TGTGCCAGCAGCTTGGTTGGGCCTCCGATCTCTGGAAACACCATATATTTT
TRBJ1-1,TRBV6-5,few,-,CASSYTGRTTEAFF,TGTGCCAGCAGTTATACAGGACGGACAACTGAAGCTTTCTTT
TRBJ1-5,TRBV7-9,-,-,CASSLAAGNGPQHF,TGTGCCAGCAGCTTAGCGGCAGGGAATGGGCCCCAGCATTTT